This T cell receptor (beta chain) came from a study of monozygotic twins with inflammatory bowel disease. Points on this clonotype: Its antigen is unknown.

The authors used around 3,500 ng of total RNA per TCR library. TCRdb reworked the 5' RACE reads into one entry per CDR3 protein, no DNA. The sample table sets out 93,000 or so distinct CDR3 sequences. The CDR3 has 18 amino acids. It was from whole blood, with no T cell sorting, that total RNA was isolated. The study, taken as a whole, reports: The authors could not tell different T cell subtypes apart. Fewer shared clonotypes with others were found in IBD patients than in healthy twins, especially with disease activity.

The chain links TRBV5-7 to TRBJ1-3; TCRdb picks TRBD1, but there is no DNA to check that call. TRBV5-7 is treated as an ORF (open reading frame) with a function not yet certain. This receptor was taken from a human donor with ulcerative colitis or Crohn's disease, or a healthy co-twin of an affected twin (not recorded which). Sequenced input: blood. CDR3 region: CASSSRIWASSSGNTIYF.